The present entry profiles one T cell receptor beta chain with its context. Its matching antigen is unknown. Regarding time point: week 47, end of study. The study gave 300 ug of mutant IDH1 20-mer peptide per vaccine dose, with topical imiquimod. The data derive from a study of a mutant IDH1 vaccine in newly diagnosed glioma. Across the study: Averaging roughly 40 years of age, treated patients were about 60% male and approximately 38% female. At week 47 came visit V13, while visit V12 had come at week 35. Study-wide points: Evidence of vaccine-induced immune responses was documented in around 93% of patients.

Germline-derived CDR1 and CDR2 are SGHAT and FQNNGV. V was shortened by 4 bases and J by 2 bases, with 9 bases between the two germline ends. The CDR3 consists of 13 residues. Here immunoSEQ multiplex PCR was the method, and the copy in TCRdb shows in-frame clones only, minus some. This repertoire shows over 75,000 clones, over 75% found once; its top ten account for around 5%. This sequence was found in a man aged 35-49 years with glioma. The sample here was PBMCs, taken from a glioma patient whose treatment included an IDH1 peptide vaccine. The chain uses TRBV11-2 and TRBJ2-7; D is uncertain. DNA for the CDR3: TGTGCCAGCAGCTCGGCAGCGACCTACGAGCAGTACTTC. This encodes CASSSAATYEQYF.